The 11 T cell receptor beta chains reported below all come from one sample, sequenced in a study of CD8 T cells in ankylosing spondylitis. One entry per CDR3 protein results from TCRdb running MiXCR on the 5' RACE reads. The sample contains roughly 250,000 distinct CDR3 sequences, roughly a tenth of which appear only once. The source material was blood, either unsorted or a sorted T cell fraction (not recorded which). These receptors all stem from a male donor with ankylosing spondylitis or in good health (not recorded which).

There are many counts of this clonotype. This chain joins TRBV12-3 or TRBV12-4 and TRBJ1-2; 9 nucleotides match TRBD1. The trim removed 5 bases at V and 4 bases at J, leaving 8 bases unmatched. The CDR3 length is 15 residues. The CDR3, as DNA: TGTGCCAGCAGTGCCCAGACAGGGGGGAGCTATGGCTACACCTTC. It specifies CASSAQTGGSYGYTF.

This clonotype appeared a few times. The CDR3 DNA follows: TGTGCCATCAGTGGATTAGTCTATACGCCGCAGTATTTT. Translated, it gives CAISGLVYTPQYF. The rearrangement links TRBV10-3 to TRBJ2-3; D is unresolved. The CDR3 has 13 amino acids. Per the germline V gene, CDR1 is ENHRY and CDR2 is SYGVKD. V was trimmed by 4 bases and J by 10 bases, leaving 15 bases between them.

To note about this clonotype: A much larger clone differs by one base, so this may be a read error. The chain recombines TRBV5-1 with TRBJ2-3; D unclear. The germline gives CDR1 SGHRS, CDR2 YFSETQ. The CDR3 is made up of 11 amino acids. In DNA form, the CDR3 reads TGCGTCAGCAGCTTGTTGGACCAGCAGTATTTT. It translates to CVSSLLDQQYF. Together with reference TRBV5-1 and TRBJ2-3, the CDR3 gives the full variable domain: KAGVTQTPRYLIKTRGQQVTLSCSPISGHRSVSWYQQTPGQGLQFLFEYFSETQRNKGNFPGRFSGRQFSNSRSEMNVSTLELGDSALYLCVSSLLDQQYFGPGTRLTVL.

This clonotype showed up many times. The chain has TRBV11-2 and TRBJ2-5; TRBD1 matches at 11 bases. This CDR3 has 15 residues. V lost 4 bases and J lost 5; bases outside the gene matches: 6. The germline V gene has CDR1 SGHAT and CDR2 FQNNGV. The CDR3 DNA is TGTGCCAGCAGCTCTCGGGGACAGGGGGTCGAGACCCAGTACTTC. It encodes CASSSRGQGVETQYF.

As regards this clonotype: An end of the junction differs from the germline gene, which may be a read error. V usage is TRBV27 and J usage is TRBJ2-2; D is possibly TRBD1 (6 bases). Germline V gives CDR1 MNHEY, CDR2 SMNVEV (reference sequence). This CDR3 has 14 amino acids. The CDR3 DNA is TGTGCCAGCAATTTAGACAGGCGCGCCGGGGAGCTGTTTTTT. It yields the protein CASNLDRRAGELFF.

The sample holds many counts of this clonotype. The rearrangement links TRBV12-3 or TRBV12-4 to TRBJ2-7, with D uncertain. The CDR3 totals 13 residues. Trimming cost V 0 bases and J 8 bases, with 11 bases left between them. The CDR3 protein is CASSLAGPDQQYF. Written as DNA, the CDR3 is TGTGCCAGCAGTTTAGCAGGGCCGGACCAGCAGTACTTC.

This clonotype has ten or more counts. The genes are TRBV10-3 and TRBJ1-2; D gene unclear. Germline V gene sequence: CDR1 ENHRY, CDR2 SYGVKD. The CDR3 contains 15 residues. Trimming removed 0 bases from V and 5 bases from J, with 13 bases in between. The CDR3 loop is CAISESIADPYGYTF. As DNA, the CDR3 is TGTGCCATCAGTGAGTCGATAGCAGATCCTTATGGCTACACCTTC.

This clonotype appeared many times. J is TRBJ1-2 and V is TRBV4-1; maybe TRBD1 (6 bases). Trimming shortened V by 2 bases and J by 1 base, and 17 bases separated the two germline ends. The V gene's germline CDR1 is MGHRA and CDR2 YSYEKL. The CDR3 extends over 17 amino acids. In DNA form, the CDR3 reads TGCGCCAGCAGCCAAAGGACGGGCGGACAGTTTAACTATGGCTACACCTTC. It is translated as CASSQRTGGQFNYGYTF.

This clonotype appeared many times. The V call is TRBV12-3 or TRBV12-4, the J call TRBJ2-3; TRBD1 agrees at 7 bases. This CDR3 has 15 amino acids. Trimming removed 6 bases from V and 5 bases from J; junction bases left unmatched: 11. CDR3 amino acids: CASSSNRGVLDTQYF. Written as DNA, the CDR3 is TGTGCCAGCAGCAGTAACAGGGGAGTTTTAGATACGCAGTATTTT.

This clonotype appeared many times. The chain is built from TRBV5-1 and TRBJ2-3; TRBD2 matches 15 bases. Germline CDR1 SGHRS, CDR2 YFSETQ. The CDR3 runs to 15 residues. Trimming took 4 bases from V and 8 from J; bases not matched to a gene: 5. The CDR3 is CASSAGTSGRSTQYF. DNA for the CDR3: TGCGCCAGCAGCGCAGGGACTAGCGGGAGGAGTACGCAGTATTTT.

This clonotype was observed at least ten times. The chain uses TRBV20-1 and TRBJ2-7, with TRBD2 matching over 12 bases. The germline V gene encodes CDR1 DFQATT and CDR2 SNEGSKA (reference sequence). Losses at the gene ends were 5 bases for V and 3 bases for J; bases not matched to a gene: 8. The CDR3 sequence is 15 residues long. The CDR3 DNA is TGCAGTGCTGAAGGGACTAGCGGGTCCCACTACGAGCAGTACTTC. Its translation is CSAEGTSGSHYEQYF.